This TCR beta chain was sequenced during a study of T cells after yellow fever vaccination. For the study at large: Low-cell-number fractions underwent preparation using SMART-Seq v4 Ultra Low Input.

Remarks on this clonotype: Its target is unknown.

General study results and limits: Booster samples showed a return of most primary-vaccination clones (under 98% CD4, approximately 85% CD8). Across the CD4 and CD8 compartments, a small share of clonotypes was present in both.

Production of TCR cDNA was by 5'RACE template switching, which also added a universal primer site and UMIs. From the 5' RACE reads, TCRdb called clonotypes with MiXCR, one entry per CDR3 protein. The data contain about 430,000 distinct CDR3 sequences, around 19% of them singletons. Sequenced material: PBMCs, taken before the yellow fever booster vaccination. The sequence was collected from a man between 18 and 29 years old who received the YFV17D yellow fever vaccine.

The CDR3: CSPRFPGATDTQYF. DNA of the CDR3: TGCAGTCCAAGATTTCCGGGGGCTACAGATACGCAGTATTTT. The chain is built from TRBV20-1 and TRBJ2-3; D might be TRBD1 or TRBD2, each matching 6 bases. The V end lost 8 bases, the J end lost 3 bases, and 18 bases lay between the germline ends. The CDR3 has 14 amino acids. From germline, CDR1 is DFQATT and CDR2 SNEGSKA (reference sequence).